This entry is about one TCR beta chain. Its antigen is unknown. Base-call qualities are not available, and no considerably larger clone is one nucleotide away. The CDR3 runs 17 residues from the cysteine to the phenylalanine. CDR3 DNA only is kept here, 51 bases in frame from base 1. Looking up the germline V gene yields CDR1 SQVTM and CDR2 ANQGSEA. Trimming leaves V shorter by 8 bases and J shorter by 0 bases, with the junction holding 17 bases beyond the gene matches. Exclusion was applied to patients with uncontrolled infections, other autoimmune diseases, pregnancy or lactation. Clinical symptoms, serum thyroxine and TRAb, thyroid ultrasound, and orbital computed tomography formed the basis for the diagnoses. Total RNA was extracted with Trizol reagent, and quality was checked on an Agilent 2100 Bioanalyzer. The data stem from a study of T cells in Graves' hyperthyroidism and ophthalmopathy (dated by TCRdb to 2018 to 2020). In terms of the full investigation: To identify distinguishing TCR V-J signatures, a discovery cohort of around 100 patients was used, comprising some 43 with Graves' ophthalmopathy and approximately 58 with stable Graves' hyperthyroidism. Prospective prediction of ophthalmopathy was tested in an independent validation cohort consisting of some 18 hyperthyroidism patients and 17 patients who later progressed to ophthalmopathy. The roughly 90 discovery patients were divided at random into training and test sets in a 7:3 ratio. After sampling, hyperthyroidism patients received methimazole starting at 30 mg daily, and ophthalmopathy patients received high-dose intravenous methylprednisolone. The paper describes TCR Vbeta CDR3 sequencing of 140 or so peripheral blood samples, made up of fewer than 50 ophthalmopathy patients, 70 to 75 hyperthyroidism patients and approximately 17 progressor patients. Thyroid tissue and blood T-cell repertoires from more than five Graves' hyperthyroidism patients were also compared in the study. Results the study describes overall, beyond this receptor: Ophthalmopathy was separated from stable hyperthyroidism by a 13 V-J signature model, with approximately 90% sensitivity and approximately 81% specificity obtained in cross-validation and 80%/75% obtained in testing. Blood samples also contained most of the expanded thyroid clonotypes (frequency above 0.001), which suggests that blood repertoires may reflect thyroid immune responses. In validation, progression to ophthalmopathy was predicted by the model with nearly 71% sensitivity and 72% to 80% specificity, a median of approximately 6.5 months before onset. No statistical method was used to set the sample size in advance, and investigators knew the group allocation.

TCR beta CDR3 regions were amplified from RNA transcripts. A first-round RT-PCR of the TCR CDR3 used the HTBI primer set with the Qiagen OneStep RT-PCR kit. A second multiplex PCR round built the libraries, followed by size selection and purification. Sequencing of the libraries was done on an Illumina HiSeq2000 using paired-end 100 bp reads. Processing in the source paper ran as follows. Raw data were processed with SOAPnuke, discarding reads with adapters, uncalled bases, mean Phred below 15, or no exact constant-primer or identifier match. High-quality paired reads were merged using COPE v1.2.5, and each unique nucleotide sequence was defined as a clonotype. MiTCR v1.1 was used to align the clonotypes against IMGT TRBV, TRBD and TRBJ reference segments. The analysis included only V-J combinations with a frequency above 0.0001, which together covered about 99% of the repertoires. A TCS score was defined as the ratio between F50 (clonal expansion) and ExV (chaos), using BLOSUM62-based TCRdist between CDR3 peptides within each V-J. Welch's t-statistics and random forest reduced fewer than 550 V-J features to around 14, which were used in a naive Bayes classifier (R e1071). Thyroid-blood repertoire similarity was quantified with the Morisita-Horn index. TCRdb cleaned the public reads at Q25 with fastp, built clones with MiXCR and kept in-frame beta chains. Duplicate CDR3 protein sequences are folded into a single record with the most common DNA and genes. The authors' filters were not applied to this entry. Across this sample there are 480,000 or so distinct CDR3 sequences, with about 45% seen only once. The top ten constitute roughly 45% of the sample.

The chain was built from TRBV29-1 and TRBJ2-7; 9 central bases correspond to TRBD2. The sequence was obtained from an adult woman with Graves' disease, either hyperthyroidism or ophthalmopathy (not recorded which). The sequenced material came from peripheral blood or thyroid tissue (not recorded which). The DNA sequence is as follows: TGCAGCAAGGGACGGTCTAGCGGGACTCATAGCTCCTACGAGCAGTACTTC. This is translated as CSKGRSSGTHSSYEQYF.